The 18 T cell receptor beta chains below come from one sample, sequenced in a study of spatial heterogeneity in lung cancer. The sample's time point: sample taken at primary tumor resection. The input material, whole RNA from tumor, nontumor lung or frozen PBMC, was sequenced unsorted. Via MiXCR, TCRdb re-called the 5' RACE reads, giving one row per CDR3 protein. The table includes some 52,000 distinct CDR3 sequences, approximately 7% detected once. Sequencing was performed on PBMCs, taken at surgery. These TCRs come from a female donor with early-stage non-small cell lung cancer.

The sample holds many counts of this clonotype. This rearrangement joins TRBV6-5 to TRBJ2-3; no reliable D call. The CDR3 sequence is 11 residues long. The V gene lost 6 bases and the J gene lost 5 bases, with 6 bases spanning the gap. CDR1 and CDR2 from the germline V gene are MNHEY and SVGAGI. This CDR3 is CASRKGDTQYF. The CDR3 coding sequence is TGTGCCAGCAGGAAAGGAGATACGCAGTATTTT.

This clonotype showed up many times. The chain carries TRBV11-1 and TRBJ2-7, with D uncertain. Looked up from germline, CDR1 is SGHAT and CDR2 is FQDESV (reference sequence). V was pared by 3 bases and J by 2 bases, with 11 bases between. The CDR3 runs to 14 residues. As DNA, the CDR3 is TGTGCCAGCAGCTTGAGCAGGTACGCCTACGAGCAGTACTTC. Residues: CASSLSRYAYEQYF.

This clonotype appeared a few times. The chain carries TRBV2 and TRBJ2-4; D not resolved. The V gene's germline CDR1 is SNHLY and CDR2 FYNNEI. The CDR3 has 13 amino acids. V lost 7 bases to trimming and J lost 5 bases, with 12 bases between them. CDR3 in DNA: TGTGCCAGCATCGGAATCGATCAAAACATTCAGTACTTC. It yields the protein CASIGIDQNIQYF.

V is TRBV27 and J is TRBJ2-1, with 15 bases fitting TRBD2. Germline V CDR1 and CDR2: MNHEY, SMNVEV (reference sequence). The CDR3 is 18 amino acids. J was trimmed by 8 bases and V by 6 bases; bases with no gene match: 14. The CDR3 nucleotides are TGTGCCAGCAGCCTACGACCCGGGACTAGCGGGGGGTTCGATGAGCAGTTCTTC. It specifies CASSLRPGTSGGFDEQFF.

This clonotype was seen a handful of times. The CDR3 region has the DNA TGCGCCAGCAGTGAGTCGGCTCTCTGGGATACGCAGTATTTT. Its protein product is CASSESALWDTQYF. The chain links TRBV10-2 to TRBJ2-3, with unresolved D. Germline-derived CDR1 and CDR2 are WSHSY and SAAADI. Trimming removed 0 bases from V and 6 bases from J, with 10 bases in between. The CDR3 consists of 14 residues.

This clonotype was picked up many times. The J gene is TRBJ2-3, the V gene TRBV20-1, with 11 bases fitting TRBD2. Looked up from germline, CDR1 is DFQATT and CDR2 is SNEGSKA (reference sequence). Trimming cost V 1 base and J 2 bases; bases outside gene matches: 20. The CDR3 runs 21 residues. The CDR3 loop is CSARAPGTSALAGGVTDTQYF. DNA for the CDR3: TGCAGTGCTAGAGCCCCCGGGACCTCAGCCCTAGCGGGGGGAGTCACAGATACGCAGTATTTT.

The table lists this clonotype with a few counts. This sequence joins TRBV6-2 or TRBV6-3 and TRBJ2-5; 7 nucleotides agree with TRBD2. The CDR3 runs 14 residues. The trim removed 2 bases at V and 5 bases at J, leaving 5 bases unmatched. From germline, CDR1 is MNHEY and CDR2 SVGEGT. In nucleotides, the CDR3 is TGTGCCAGCAGTTACCCCAGCGGGGTTGAGACCCAGTACTTC. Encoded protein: CASSYPSGVETQYF.

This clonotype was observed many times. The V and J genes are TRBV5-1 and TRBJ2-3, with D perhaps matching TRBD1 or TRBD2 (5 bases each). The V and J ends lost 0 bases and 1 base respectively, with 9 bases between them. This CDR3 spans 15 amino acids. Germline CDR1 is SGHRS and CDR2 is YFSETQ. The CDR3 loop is CASSLDGDGTDTQYF. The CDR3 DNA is TGCGCCAGCAGCTTGGACGGGGACGGCACAGATACGCAGTATTTT.

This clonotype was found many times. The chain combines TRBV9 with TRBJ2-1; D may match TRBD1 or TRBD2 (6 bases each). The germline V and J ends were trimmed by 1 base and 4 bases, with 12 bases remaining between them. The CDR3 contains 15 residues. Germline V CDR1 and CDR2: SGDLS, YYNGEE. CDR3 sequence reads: CASSVSGGPYNEQFF. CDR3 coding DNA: TGTGCCAGCAGCGTATCTGGGGGGCCGTACAATGAGCAGTTCTTC.

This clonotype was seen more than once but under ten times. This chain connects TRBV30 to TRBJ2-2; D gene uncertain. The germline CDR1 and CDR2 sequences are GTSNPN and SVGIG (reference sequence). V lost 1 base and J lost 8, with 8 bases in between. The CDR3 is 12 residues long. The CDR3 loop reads CAWSAPPGELFF. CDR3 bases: TGTGCCTGGAGTGCCCCCCCTGGGGAGCTGTTTTTT. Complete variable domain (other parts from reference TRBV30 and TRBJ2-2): SQTIHQWPATLVQPVGSPLSLECTVEGTSNPNLYWYRQAAGRGLQLLFYSVGIGQISSEVPQNLSASRPQDRQFILSSKKLLLSDSGFYLCAWSAPPGELFFGEGSRLTVL.

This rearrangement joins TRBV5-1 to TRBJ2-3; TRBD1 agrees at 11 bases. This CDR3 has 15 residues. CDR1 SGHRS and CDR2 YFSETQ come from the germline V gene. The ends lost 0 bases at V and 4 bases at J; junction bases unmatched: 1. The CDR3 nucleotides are TGCGCCAGCAGCTTGGTGGGACAGGGGGCAGATACGCAGTATTTT. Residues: CASSLVGQGADTQYF.

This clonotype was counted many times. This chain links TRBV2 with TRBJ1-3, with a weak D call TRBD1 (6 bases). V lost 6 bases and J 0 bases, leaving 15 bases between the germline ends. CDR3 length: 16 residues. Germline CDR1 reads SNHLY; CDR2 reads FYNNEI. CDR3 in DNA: TGTGCCAGCAGCCCCGGGACAACAGTCTCTGGAAACACCATATATTTT. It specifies CASSPGTTVSGNTIYF.

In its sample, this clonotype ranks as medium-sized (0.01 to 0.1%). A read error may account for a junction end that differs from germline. The CDR3 DNA follows: TGTGCCAGCAGCTCCCCTCCCGGGACAGTTTCCTTC. Translation: CASSSPPGTVSF. This chain links TRBV7-9 with TRBJ2-5, with 7 bases matching TRBD1. The CDR3 spans 12 residues. Germline-derived CDR1 and CDR2 are SEHNR and FQNEAQ (reference sequence).

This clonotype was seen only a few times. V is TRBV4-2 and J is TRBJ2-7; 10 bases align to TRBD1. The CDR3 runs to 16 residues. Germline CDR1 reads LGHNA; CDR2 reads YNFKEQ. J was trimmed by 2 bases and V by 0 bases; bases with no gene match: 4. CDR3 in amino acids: CASSQEGGTGAYEQYF. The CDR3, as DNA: TGTGCCAGCAGCCAAGAAGGAGGGACAGGGGCCTACGAGCAGTACTTC.

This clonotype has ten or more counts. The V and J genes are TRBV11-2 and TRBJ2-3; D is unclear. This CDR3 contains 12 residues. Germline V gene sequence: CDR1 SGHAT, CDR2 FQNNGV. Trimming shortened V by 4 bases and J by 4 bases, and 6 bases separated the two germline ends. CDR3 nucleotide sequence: TGTGCCAGCAGCTCAGGAGCAGATACGCAGTATTTT. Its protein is CASSSGADTQYF.

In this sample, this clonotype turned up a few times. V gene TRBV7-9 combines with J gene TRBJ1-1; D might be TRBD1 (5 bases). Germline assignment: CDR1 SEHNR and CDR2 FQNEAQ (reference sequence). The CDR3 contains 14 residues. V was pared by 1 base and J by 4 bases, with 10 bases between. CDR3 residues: CASSLEGRGTEAFF. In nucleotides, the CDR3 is TGTGCCAGCAGCTTAGAGGGGAGGGGCACTGAAGCTTTCTTT.

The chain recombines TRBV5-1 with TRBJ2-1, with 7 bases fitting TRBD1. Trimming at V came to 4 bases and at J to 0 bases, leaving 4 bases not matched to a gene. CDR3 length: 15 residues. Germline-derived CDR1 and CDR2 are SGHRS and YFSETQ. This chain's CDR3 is CASSLRDSSYNEQFF. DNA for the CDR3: TGCGCCAGCAGCCTCCGGGACAGCTCCTACAATGAGCAGTTCTTC.

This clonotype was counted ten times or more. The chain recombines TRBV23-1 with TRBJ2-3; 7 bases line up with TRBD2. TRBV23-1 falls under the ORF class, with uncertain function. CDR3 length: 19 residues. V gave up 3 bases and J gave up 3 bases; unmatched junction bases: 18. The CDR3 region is CASSQDDGGGDPQTDTQYF. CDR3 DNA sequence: TGCGCCAGCAGTCAGGACGATGGGGGGGGTGACCCTCAAACAGATACGCAGTATTTT.